The 29 T cell receptor beta chains presented below share a single source sample, sequenced in a study of cytomegalovirus exposure and HLA in healthy donors. Generated by immunoSEQ multiplex PCR, the TCRdb table keeps only in-frame clones and is missing some. The data show around 240,000 clones, with roughly 90% seen just once and 0.35% to 0.4% held by the top ten. Sequenced material: PBMCs. Receptors originate from a woman aged 18-35 years in good health and CMV-seronegative.

The chain combines TRBV15 with TRBJ2-2; 8 bases match TRBD1. The CDR3 sequence is 18 residues long. Losses at the gene ends were 9 bases for V and 4 bases for J; bases not matched to a gene: 19. From germline, CDR1 is LNHNV and CDR2 YYDKDF (reference sequence). This CDR3 is CATSRDRRRTVGTGELFF. The CDR3 nucleotides read TGTGCCACAAGCCGGGACAGGCGACGAACGGTTGGCACCGGGGAGCTGTTTTTT.

The CDR3 region has the DNA TGTGCCAGCAGTGACTCGAGACAGGACATTAACTATGGCTACACCTTC. Protein: CASSDSRQDINYGYTF. The rearrangement links TRBV25-1 to TRBJ1-2; a weak D match, TRBD1 (6 bases). This CDR3 contains 16 residues. Germline V gene lookup returns CDR1 MGHDK and CDR2 SYGVNS. V dropped 3 bases and J dropped 1 base, with 15 bases sitting between them.

This chain connects TRBV27 to TRBJ1-1; a possible D gene is TRBD1 (6 bases). This CDR3 contains 14 residues. CDR1 is MNHEY, CDR2 SMNVEV, per germline (reference sequence). Trimming removed 4 bases from V and 4 bases from J, with 13 bases in between. The CDR3 loop is CASSWGGAGTEAFF. In nucleotides, the CDR3 is TGTGCCAGCAGTTGGGGGGGGGCCGGCACTGAAGCTTTCTTT.

V is TRBV5-1 and J is TRBJ1-1, with 9 bases that match TRBD1. The V segment lost 1 base and the J segment 0 bases; nucleotides outside the gene matches: 7. Looked up from germline, CDR1 is SGHRS and CDR2 is YFSETQ. This CDR3 comprises 17 residues. The CDR3 DNA reads TGCGCCAGCAGCTTGTCGGGGACAGGGACAATGAACACTGAAGCTTTCTTT. Translated, it gives CASSLSGTGTMNTEAFF.

The CDR3 here is CASSASGYNSPLHF. The CDR3 DNA follows: TGTGCCAGCAGCGCTTCGGGGTATAATTCACCCCTCCACTTT. The chain carries TRBV9 and TRBJ1-6, with D unclear. CDR1 is SGDLS, CDR2 YYNGEE, per germline. This CDR3 has 14 amino acids. Trimming removed 3 bases from V and 4 bases from J, with 8 bases in between.

The V call is TRBV6-6, the J call TRBJ1-5; no reliable D call. V lost 6 bases and J 5 bases, leaving 14 bases between the germline ends. This CDR3 spans 14 amino acids. The germline CDR1 and CDR2 sequences are MNHNY and SVGAGI (reference sequence). The CDR3 loop reads CASSRFLRDQPQHF. CDR3 DNA: TGTGCCAGCAGCCGGTTTTTGCGGGATCAGCCCCAGCATTTT.

The chain combines TRBV29-1 with TRBJ1-4; D not resolved. The CDR3 runs 14 residues. Trimming left V 6 bases short and J 3 bases short, with 14 bases between. Germline values: CDR1 SQVTM, CDR2 ANQGSEA. CDR3 sequence: CSVLSNPANEKLFF. In nucleotides, the CDR3 is TGCAGCGTGCTATCAAACCCTGCTAATGAAAAACTGTTTTTT.

The CDR3 nucleotides read TGTGCCAGCAGTCAGGGACTGACGCAGTATTTT. Protein: CASSQGLTQYF. The V call is TRBV6-5, the J call TRBJ2-3, with TRBD2 as a possible D gene (6 bases). From germline, CDR1 is MNHEY and CDR2 SVGAGI. This CDR3 is built from 11 residues. Trimming pared 5 bases from V and 9 bases from J, leaving 9 bases between.

The CDR3 DNA sequence: TGCGCCAGCAGCCAAGCTACGGAAGCTTTCTTT. Translated: CASSQATEAFF. This chain uses TRBV4-3 with TRBJ1-1; no firm D call. The CDR3 totals 11 residues. The germline CDR1 and CDR2 sequences are LGHNA and YSLEER. V was trimmed by 1 base and J by 8 bases, leaving 5 bases between them.

CDR3 loop: CASSSLAGGPLEETQYF. For the CDR3, the DNA is TGTGCCAGCAGTTCGCTAGCGGGGGGGCCACTTGAAGAGACCCAGTACTTC. This chain links TRBV2 with TRBJ2-5; 12 bases line up with TRBD2. CDR1 is SNHLY and CDR2 is FYNNEI in the germline V gene. This CDR3 is built from 17 residues. V lost 5 bases to trimming and J lost 3 bases; unmatched junction nucleotides: 10.

The chain joins TRBV18 to TRBJ1-4, with TRBD1 matching over 8 bases. Germline V lookup: CDR1 KGHSH, CDR2 LQKENI. The V gene end was trimmed by 4 bases and the J gene end by 8 bases; junction bases not matched to a gene: 0. The CDR3 is made up of 12 amino acids. CDR3: CASSRQGEKLFF. In DNA, the CDR3 is TGTGCCAGCTCACGACAGGGGGAAAAACTGTTTTTT.

The V gene is TRBV6-5, the J gene TRBJ2-3; 8 bases are shared with TRBD2. The CDR3 runs to 15 residues. CDR1 is MNHEY and CDR2 is SVGAGI in the germline V gene. V trimming: 2 bases; J trimming: 2 bases; junction bases outside the gene matches: 3. CDR3 residues: CASSYAGGATDTQYF. Written as DNA, the CDR3 is TGTGCCAGCAGTTACGCCGGGGGGGCCACAGATACGCAGTATTTT.

The chain combines TRBV6-6 with TRBJ2-2, with TRBD2 matching over 13 bases. CDR1 and CDR2 from the germline V gene are MNHNY and SVGAGI (reference sequence). The CDR3 runs 15 residues. V was clipped by 7 bases and J by 6 bases; unmatched bases: 5. The CDR3 DNA reads TGTGCCAGCACCTCTACTAGCGGGGGGGCCGGGGAGCTGTTTTTT. This gives the protein CASTSTSGGAGELFF.

The chain recombines TRBV7-9 with TRBJ2-5, with 9 positions matching TRBD1. CDR3 length equals 17 residues. V lost 5 bases to trimming and J lost 4 bases; unmatched junction nucleotides: 14. Germline V gene lookup returns CDR1 SEHNR and CDR2 FQNEAQ (reference sequence). The CDR3 region has the DNA TGTGCCAGCAGCCCTGTCCCCGGGACAGGGTGGGGAGAGACCCAGTACTTC. Translated: CASSPVPGTGWGETQYF.

The rearrangement uses TRBV9 and TRBJ1-2; 12 bases are a match to TRBD1. After removal of 0 bases from V and 6 bases from J, the junction contained 3 bases not matched to a gene. CDR3 length: 15 residues. Germline values: CDR1 SGDLS, CDR2 YYNGEE. CDR3 DNA sequence: TGTGCCAGCAGCGTAGAAGGGACAGGGGGCGATGGCTACACCTTC. This translates into CASSVEGTGGDGYTF.

The chain couples TRBV29-1 to TRBJ1-1, with TRBD1 identical over 7 bases. CDR1 is SQVTM and CDR2 is ANQGSEA in the germline V gene. With 5 bases clipped from V and 4 bases from J, the junction kept 19 bases outside the gene matches. This CDR3 region has 17 residues. In DNA form, the CDR3 reads TGCAGCGTTAAGGGACAGCTTCGGAAACGAAAGGGCACTGAAGCTTTCTTT. Residues: CSVKGQLRKRKGTEAFF.

The rearrangement joins TRBV7-8 to TRBJ1-1; TRBD1 aligns across 9 bases. CDR3 length: 16 residues. The V gene end was trimmed by 3 bases and the J gene end by 0 bases; junction bases not matched to a gene: 5. Germline CDR1 is SGHVS and CDR2 is FQNEAQ. DNA of the CDR3: TGTGCCAGCAGCTTGCGGACAGGGGCAATGAACACTGAAGCTTTCTTT. The encoded protein is CASSLRTGAMNTEAFF.

The chain uses TRBV6-1 and TRBJ1-2, with 7 bases identical to TRBD1. Germline trimming cut 8 bases from V and 1 base from J; bases unmatched to any gene: 7. CDR3 length: 14 residues. CDR1 MNHNS and CDR2 SASEGT come from the germline V gene. This CDR3 is CASPNRGNNYGYTF. DNA for the CDR3: TGTGCCAGCCCGAACAGGGGAAATAACTATGGCTACACCTTC.

The chain employs TRBV27 and TRBJ1-1, with D possibly being TRBD1 (5 bases). Trimming took off 3 bases at V and 2 bases at J, with 10 bases between the two ends. CDR1 is MNHEY and CDR2 is SMNVEV in the germline V gene (reference sequence). The CDR3 is 14 amino acids. In DNA form, the CDR3 reads TGTGCCAGCAGTTTTTTAGGGGAAAACACTGAAGCTTTCTTT. It is translated as CASSFLGENTEAFF.

This clone was seen a single time. This chain connects TRBV5-1 to TRBJ1-2, with a possible D match to TRBD1 (6 bases). The germline V and J ends were trimmed by 2 bases and 8 bases, with 13 bases remaining between them. The CDR3 is 13 amino acids. Per germline, CDR1 SGHRS and CDR2 YFSETQ. The CDR3 here is CASSFNREGGYTF. DNA of the CDR3: TGCGCCAGCAGCTTCAACAGGGAAGGGGGCTACACCTTC.

The CDR3 DNA is TGTGCCAGCAGCCTCGACAGGGAGGAAAATCAGCCCCAGCATTTT. Residues: CASSLDREENQPQHF. The chain combines TRBV6-5 with TRBJ1-5, with 7 bases fitting TRBD1. This CDR3 is 15 amino acids long. J lost 4 bases, V lost 6 bases, and 9 bases had no gene match. CDR1 is MNHEY and CDR2 is SVGAGI in the germline V gene.

The V and J genes are TRBV5-1 and TRBJ2-2, with TRBD1 as a possible D gene (6 bases). Germline V gene data show CDR1 as SGHRS and CDR2 as YFSETQ. The CDR3 extends over 16 amino acids. V was trimmed by 4 bases and J by 6 bases, leaving 19 bases between them. Here the CDR3 reads CASSLGTNPSAGELFF. CDR3 DNA sequence: TGCGCCAGCAGCCTCGGGACAAATCCCTCCGCCGGGGAGCTGTTTTTT.

The chain employs TRBV5-6 and TRBJ1-4; the D is unclear. Trimming took 4 bases from V and 6 from J, leaving 16 bases between them. Looked up from germline, CDR1 is SGHDT and CDR2 is YYEEEE. CDR3 size: 15 residues. This chain's CDR3 is CASSPSSGFHEKLFF. The DNA for the CDR3 is TGTGCCAGCAGCCCCAGCTCAGGCTTTCATGAAAAACTGTTTTTT.

The V and J genes are TRBV2 and TRBJ1-1, with 8 bases identical to TRBD1. The J segment lost 9 bases and the V segment lost 8 bases, leaving 11 bases of the junction unmatched. The germline gives CDR1 SNHLY, CDR2 FYNNEI. CDR3 length: 13 residues. DNA of the CDR3: TGTGCCAGCGGGACAGGAAAAGAGGGGCAAGCTTTCTTT. Amino acids: CASGTGKEGQAFF.

A single count supports this clone. This chain joins TRBV5-1 and TRBJ1-2; TRBD1 matches 7 bases. Germline values: CDR1 SGHRS, CDR2 YFSETQ. The CDR3 runs to 16 residues. J lost 2 bases, V lost 4 bases, and 11 bases had no gene match. The CDR3 DNA is TGCGCCAGCAGCCCCCTGGCAGGGGGATACAACTATGGCTACACCTTC. This encodes CASSPLAGGYNYGYTF.

The V gene is TRBV7-2, the J gene TRBJ1-2, with TRBD1 matching 9 bases. Germline V lookup: CDR1 SGHTA, CDR2 FQGNSA. The CDR3 spans 14 residues. Trimming at V came to 7 bases and at J to 4 bases, leaving 7 bases not matched to a gene. As DNA, the CDR3 is TGTGCCAGCACCCCGGGACAGGGAACCTATGGCTACACCTTC. It translates to CASTPGQGTYGYTF. The full variable domain, rest sourced from reference TRBV7-2 and TRBJ1-2, is GAGVSQSPSNKVTEKGKDVELRCDPISGHTALYWYRQSLGQGLEFLIYFQGNSAPDKSGLPSDRFSAERTGGSVSTLTIQRTQQEDSAVYLCASTPGQGTYGYTFGSGTRLTVV.

This clone turned up a few times. The chain has TRBV28 and TRBJ1-5; unclear D gene. Deletions cut 2 bases from V and 3 bases from J, with 5 bases between. CDR3 length equals 13 residues. Per the germline V gene, CDR1 is MDHEN and CDR2 is SYDVKM. The chain's CDR3 is CASSLALNQPQHF. The CDR3 region has the DNA TGTGCCAGCAGTTTAGCGCTCAATCAGCCCCAGCATTTT. The whole variable domain, filled in from reference TRBV28 and TRBJ1-5, reads DVKVTQSSRYLVKRTGEKVFLECVQDMDHENMFWYRQDPGLGLRLIYFSYDVKMKEKGDIPEGYSVSREKKERFSLILESASTNQTSMYLCASSLALNQPQHFGDGTRLSIL.

The chain links TRBV5-1 to TRBJ2-5, with a possible D match to TRBD2 (7 bases). V lost 3 bases and J 1 base, leaving 16 bases between the germline ends. The CDR3 runs to 16 residues. Looked up from germline, CDR1 is SGHRS and CDR2 is YFSETQ. DNA of the CDR3: TGCGCCAGCAGCTGGGGGCGGAGCGGGGCCCAAGAGACCCAGTACTTC. Its translation is CASSWGRSGAQETQYF.

The chain's CDR3 is CASSLGAGQDEQYF. In DNA form, the CDR3 reads TGCGCCAGCAGCCTTGGGGCAGGGCAGGACGAGCAGTACTTC. V is TRBV5-1 and J is TRBJ2-7; a possible D gene is TRBD1 (5 bases). The CDR3 covers 14 residues. The V end lost 4 bases, the J end lost 5 bases, and 16 bases lay between the germline ends. Germline CDR1 is SGHRS and CDR2 is YFSETQ.